The rows below give T cell receptor beta chains drawn from one sample of a study of cytomegalovirus exposure and HLA in healthy donors. Profiled with immunoSEQ multiplex PCR; TCRdb holds only in-frame clones, not every one. The sample shows some 260,000 clones, 80% to 95% of them seen only once. Material for sequencing was PBMCs. The receptors were sampled from a woman aged 25 to 39 in good health and CMV-seronegative. CDR3s include the opening cysteine and the closing phenylalanine or tryptophan. The order of the fields is clone size, V gene, J gene, D gene, CDR3 protein, CDR3 DNA. A D gene is named only where the DNA matches it firmly. Clone size is given for some rows only: seen once, a few or many times, or a class if the clone is expanded.

abundance: once
v_gene: TRBV5-1
j_gene: TRBJ2-5
d_gene: .
CDR3aa: CASSGDVHQETQYF
CDR3nt: TGCGCCAGCAGCGGGGACGTTCATCAAGAGACCCAGTACTTC

abundance: .
v_gene: TRBV18
j_gene: TRBJ2-3
d_gene: .
CDR3aa: CASSPQNARSPDTQYF
CDR3nt: TGTGCCAGCTCACCGCAAAACGCCCGATCCCCGGATACGCAGTATTTT

abundance: few
v_gene: TRBV10-2
j_gene: TRBJ1-1
d_gene: .
CDR3aa: CASRQGDSINTEAFF
CDR3nt: TGCGCCAGCAGACAGGGAGACAGTATAAACACTGAAGCTTTCTTT

abundance: once
v_gene: TRBV5-1
j_gene: TRBJ2-7
d_gene: .
CDR3aa: CASSFGGSGYEQYF
CDR3nt: TGCGCCAGCAGCTTCGGCGGCAGCGGGTACGAGCAGTACTTC

abundance: .
v_gene: TRBV4-1
j_gene: TRBJ2-5
d_gene: .
CDR3aa: CASSQVSSSPQTQYF
CDR3nt: TGCGCCAGCAGCCAAGTTAGTTCTAGCCCCCAGACCCAGTACTTC

abundance: .
v_gene: TRBV11-3
j_gene: TRBJ2-7
d_gene: TRBD2
CDR3aa: CASSPSGSTEQYF
CDR3nt: TGTGCCAGCAGCCCGAGCGGGAGTACCGAGCAGTACTTC

abundance: .
v_gene: TRBV11-1
j_gene: TRBJ1-1
d_gene: .
CDR3aa: CASSFSGGRGNTEAFF
CDR3nt: TGTGCCAGCAGCTTCTCCGGGGGCAGGGGGAACACTGAAGCTTTCTTT

abundance: .
v_gene: TRBV13
j_gene: TRBJ2-7
d_gene: .
CDR3aa: CASSRRDNLDEQYF
CDR3nt: TGTGCCAGCAGCCGCCGGGACAATCTCGACGAGCAGTACTTC

abundance: .
v_gene: TRBV7-2
j_gene: TRBJ2-3
d_gene: .
CDR3aa: CASSGGQTPADTQYF
CDR3nt: TGTGCCAGCAGCGGAGGTCAGACCCCCGCAGATACGCAGTATTTT

abundance: .
v_gene: TRBV5-1
j_gene: TRBJ2-1
d_gene: TRBD2
CDR3aa: CASSLSGMNNEQFF
CDR3nt: TGCGCCAGCAGCTTGAGCGGGATGAACAATGAGCAGTTCTTC

abundance: .
v_gene: TRBV4-2
j_gene: TRBJ2-7
d_gene: TRBD2
CDR3aa: CASSPGTSGYEQYF
CDR3nt: TGTGCCAGCAGCCCCGGGACTAGCGGCTACGAGCAGTACTTC

abundance: .
v_gene: TRBV14
j_gene: TRBJ2-1
d_gene: .
CDR3aa: CASSQDGRSFYNEQFF
CDR3nt: TGTGCCAGCAGCCAAGACGGGCGTTCGTTCTACAATGAGCAGTTCTTC

abundance: .
v_gene: TRBV7-6
j_gene: TRBJ2-2
d_gene: .
CDR3aa: CASSLALGGNTGELFF
CDR3nt: TGTGCCAGCAGCTTAGCGCTTGGGGGGAACACCGGGGAGCTGTTTTTT

abundance: .
v_gene: TRBV28
j_gene: TRBJ2-1
d_gene: TRBD2
CDR3aa: CASSFGLAGGHEQFF
CDR3nt: TGTGCCAGCAGTTTCGGACTAGCGGGAGGGCATGAGCAGTTCTTC

abundance: .
v_gene: TRBV27
j_gene: TRBJ2-1
d_gene: TRBD2
CDR3aa: CASSSTSVAYNEQFF
CDR3nt: TGTGCCAGCAGTTCGACTAGCGTTGCCTACAATGAGCAGTTCTTC

abundance: .
v_gene: TRBV6-1
j_gene: TRBJ2-3
d_gene: .
CDR3aa: CASSPQAGATDTQYF
CDR3nt: TGTGCCAGCAGTCCACAGGCCGGTGCCACAGATACGCAGTATTTT

abundance: .
v_gene: TRBV5-1
j_gene: TRBJ2-6
d_gene: TRBD2
CDR3aa: CATSPGTSGRGGANVLTF
CDR3nt: TGCGCCACCTCTCCCGGGACTAGCGGGAGGGGTGGGGCCAACGTCCTGACTTTC

abundance: .
v_gene: TRBV6-6
j_gene: TRBJ2-5
d_gene: .
CDR3aa: CASSYSKAPQETQYF
CDR3nt: TGTGCCAGCAGTTACTCGAAGGCTCCCCAAGAGACCCAGTACTTC

abundance: once
v_gene: TRBV11-3
j_gene: TRBJ2-3
d_gene: TRBD1
CDR3aa: CASSSDRGTDTQYF
CDR3nt: TGTGCCAGCAGCTCGGACAGGGGCACAGATACGCAGTATTTT

abundance: .
v_gene: TRBV11-2
j_gene: TRBJ2-7
d_gene: .
CDR3aa: CASSLVGGGMSNEQYF
CDR3nt: TGTGCCAGCAGCTTAGTTGGGGGCGGGATGAGCAACGAGCAGTACTTC

abundance: .
v_gene: TRBV6-6
j_gene: TRBJ1-2
d_gene: .
CDR3aa: CASSSGTYGYTF
CDR3nt: TGTGCCAGCAGCTCCGGGACATATGGCTACACCTTC

abundance: .
v_gene: TRBV5-1
j_gene: TRBJ2-7
d_gene: TRBD1
CDR3aa: CASSLGGATGGTEQYF
CDR3nt: TGCGCCAGCAGCTTGGGGGGAGCGACAGGGGGTACCGAGCAGTACTTC

abundance: .
v_gene: TRBV4-3
j_gene: TRBJ1-4
d_gene: TRBD1
CDR3aa: CASSPETGLGEKLFF
CDR3nt: TGCGCCAGCAGCCCAGAGACAGGGCTTGGTGAAAAACTGTTTTTT

abundance: few
v_gene: TRBV7-3
j_gene: TRBJ1-1
d_gene: TRBD1
CDR3aa: CASSLTPTPTGMNTEAFF
CDR3nt: TGTGCCAGCAGCTTAACACCTACACCGACAGGGATGAACACTGAAGCTTTCTTT

abundance: .
v_gene: TRBV21-1
j_gene: TRBJ2-5
d_gene: .
CDR3aa: CASSKGSQETQYF
CDR3nt: TGTGCCAGCAGCAAAGGTTCCCAAGAGACCCAGTACTTC

abundance: once
v_gene: TRBV28
j_gene: TRBJ2-3
d_gene: .
CDR3aa: CASRPRGGEGDTQYF
CDR3nt: TGTGCCAGCAGACCTCGGGGTGGCGAGGGAGATACGCAGTATTTT

abundance: .
v_gene: TRBV4-3
j_gene: TRBJ2-3
d_gene: .
CDR3aa: CASSPLGIADTQYF
CDR3nt: TGCGCCAGCAGCCCCCTAGGGATTGCAGATACGCAGTATTTT

abundance: .
v_gene: TRBV6-1
j_gene: TRBJ1-1
d_gene: TRBD1
CDR3aa: CAISAGGSGMNTEAFF
CDR3nt: TGTGCCATCAGTGCAGGGGGCTCTGGGATGAACACTGAAGCTTTCTTT

abundance: .
v_gene: TRBV4-1
j_gene: TRBJ2-7
d_gene: TRBD1
CDR3aa: CASSQGTGITYEQYF
CDR3nt: TGCGCCAGCAGCCAAGGGACAGGGATAACCTACGAGCAGTACTTC

abundance: .
v_gene: TRBV7-7
j_gene: TRBJ2-7
d_gene: .
CDR3aa: CASSSTGSPGEQYF
CDR3nt: TGTGCCAGCAGCTCAACAGGGTCCCCAGGCGAGCAGTACTTC

abundance: .
v_gene: TRBV11-3
j_gene: TRBJ2-1
d_gene: .
CDR3aa: CASSSLTGRPIYNEQFF
CDR3nt: TGTGCCAGCAGCTCTCTTACGGGCCGACCTATTTACAATGAGCAGTTCTTC

abundance: once
v_gene: TRBV7-8
j_gene: TRBJ2-6
d_gene: TRBD1
CDR3aa: CASSGRDRILSGANVLTF
CDR3nt: TGTGCCAGCAGCGGAAGGGACAGGATCCTCTCTGGGGCCAACGTCCTGACTTTC

abundance: .
v_gene: TRBV5-1
j_gene: TRBJ1-1
d_gene: .
CDR3aa: CASRSRINTEAFF
CDR3nt: TGCGCCAGCAGAAGCAGGATTAACACTGAAGCTTTCTTT

abundance: .
v_gene: TRBV21-1
j_gene: TRBJ2-3
d_gene: .
CDR3aa: CASSNGVVGTDTQYF
CDR3nt: TGTGCCAGCAGCAATGGGGTAGTGGGCACAGATACGCAGTATTTT

abundance: .
v_gene: TRBV18
j_gene: TRBJ2-7
d_gene: TRBD1
CDR3aa: CASSPPIGTGGGEQYF
CDR3nt: TGTGCCAGCTCACCACCGATAGGGACAGGGGGCGGCGAGCAGTACTTC

abundance: .
v_gene: TRBV5-8
j_gene: TRBJ2-7
d_gene: TRBD2
CDR3aa: CASSSRPRTSGGHYYEQYF
CDR3nt: TGTGCCAGCAGCTCGAGACCAAGGACTAGCGGGGGGCACTACTACGAGCAGTACTTC

abundance: .
v_gene: TRBV5-1
j_gene: TRBJ2-3
d_gene: TRBD1
CDR3aa: CASSGGTGVIPDTQYF
CDR3nt: TGCGCCAGCAGCGGGGGGACAGGGGTCATCCCAGATACGCAGTATTTT

abundance: .
v_gene: TRBV4-1
j_gene: TRBJ1-5
d_gene: .
CDR3aa: CASSQVGVSNQPQHF
CDR3nt: TGCGCCAGCAGCCAAGTTGGGGTAAGCAATCAGCCCCAGCATTTT

abundance: .
v_gene: TRBV7-2
j_gene: TRBJ1-1
d_gene: .
CDR3aa: CASSLVPPGRLNTEAFF
CDR3nt: TGTGCCAGCAGCTTAGTACCCCCGGGACGGCTGAACACTGAAGCTTTCTTT

abundance: .
v_gene: TRBV4-2
j_gene: TRBJ2-7
d_gene: TRBD1
CDR3aa: CASSQGVTGQVFDEQYF
CDR3nt: TGTGCCAGCAGCCAAGGTGTGACGGGACAGGTTTTTGACGAGCAGTACTTC

abundance: once
v_gene: TRBV4-3
j_gene: TRBJ2-6
d_gene: TRBD1
CDR3aa: CASSHMTGEVSGANVLTF
CDR3nt: TGCGCCAGCAGCCATATGACAGGGGAGGTCTCTGGGGCCAACGTCCTGACTTTC

abundance: .
v_gene: TRBV9
j_gene: TRBJ2-3
d_gene: .
CDR3aa: CASSVDGGPSLSTDTQYF
CDR3nt: TGTGCCAGCAGCGTAGACGGGGGTCCCTCACTTAGCACAGATACGCAGTATTTT

abundance: once
v_gene: TRBV19
j_gene: TRBJ2-1
d_gene: .
CDR3aa: CASSPPPSSYNEQFF
CDR3nt: TGTGCCAGTAGTCCTCCCCCCAGCTCCTACAATGAGCAGTTCTTC

abundance: .
v_gene: TRBV5-1
j_gene: TRBJ2-2
d_gene: .
CDR3aa: CASSLPANTGELFF
CDR3nt: TGCGCCAGCAGCTTGCCGGCCAACACCGGGGAGCTGTTTTTT

abundance: .
v_gene: TRBV11-3
j_gene: TRBJ2-2
d_gene: .
CDR3aa: CASSLAHRDGRTGELFF
CDR3nt: TGTGCCAGCAGCTTAGCCCACAGGGACGGGAGAACCGGGGAGCTGTTTTTT

abundance: once
v_gene: TRBV11-2
j_gene: TRBJ2-7
d_gene: TRBD1
CDR3aa: CASSTGTGGSYEQYF
CDR3nt: TGTGCCAGCAGCACCGGGACAGGGGGATCCTACGAGCAGTACTTC

abundance: .
v_gene: TRBV14
j_gene: TRBJ1-1
d_gene: .
CDR3aa: CASSHYLLRPNTEAFF
CDR3nt: TGTGCCAGCAGCCATTACCTTTTGAGACCGAACACTGAAGCTTTCTTT

abundance: .
v_gene: TRBV19
j_gene: TRBJ1-5
d_gene: .
CDR3aa: CASSDPGIQPQHF
CDR3nt: TGTGCCAGTAGTGACCCAGGGATTCAGCCCCAGCATTTT

abundance: .
v_gene: TRBV19
j_gene: TRBJ1-2
d_gene: .
CDR3aa: CASSNTARTVYGYTF
CDR3nt: TGTGCCAGTAGTAACACCGCAAGGACAGTCTATGGCTACACCTTC

abundance: few
v_gene: TRBV2
j_gene: TRBJ2-7
d_gene: .
CDR3aa: CASSEWGEQYF
CDR3nt: TGTGCCAGCAGTGAATGGGGCGAGCAGTACTTC

abundance: .
v_gene: TRBV12-5
j_gene: TRBJ2-5
d_gene: .
CDR3aa: CASGSLRQETQYF
CDR3nt: TGTGCTAGTGGTTCTCTCCGCCAAGAGACCCAGTACTTC

abundance: .
v_gene: TRBV11-2
j_gene: TRBJ1-3
d_gene: .
CDR3aa: CASSLLTLASGNTIYF
CDR3nt: TGTGCCAGCAGCTTACTAACCCTGGCCTCTGGAAACACCATATATTTT

abundance: .
v_gene: TRBV11-2
j_gene: TRBJ2-1
d_gene: .
CDR3aa: CASRPDSSSYNEQFF
CDR3nt: TGTGCCAGCAGACCGGACTCTAGCTCCTACAATGAGCAGTTCTTC